The rows below give T cell receptor beta chains drawn from one sample of a study of technical replicates of blood from several donors. The table came from immunoSEQ multiplex PCR; TCRdb's copy has only in-frame clones and leaves some out. The table has tens of thousands of clones, around 96% seen once. Sequences were obtained from T cells isolated from PBMCs. The receptor source for this set is a human donor in good health. Each CDR3 is given with its conserved first and last residue. The size of a clone is reported for some rows only, either as once, few or many, or as a class for expanded clones.

cdr3_aa j_call v_call clone_size
CSVRPQDPQYF TRBJ2-3 TRBV29-1 NA
CASSTLTSGRVRETQYF TRBJ2-5 TRBV5-6 NA
CASSERSGTYYNEQFF TRBJ2-1 TRBV25-1 NA
CASSDSGTQHF TRBJ1-5 TRBV6-1 NA
CASSQRTGYSNQPQHF TRBJ1-5 TRBV2 NA
CSVARGQDTQYF TRBJ2-3 TRBV29-1 NA
CASSGGGQETQYF TRBJ2-5 TRBV2 NA
CASTPEREIFGYTF TRBJ1-2 TRBV6-5 NA
CASIQPGGTSGVSSYNEQFF TRBJ2-1 TRBV23-1 NA
CASSFFRLDTEAFF TRBJ1-1 TRBV6-5 NA
CASSPQHSNQPQHF TRBJ1-5 TRBV18 NA
CASSQGLSFPYEQYF TRBJ2-7 TRBV4-1 NA
CASSLSGSNNEQFF TRBJ2-1 TRBV2 NA
CASTLTSGYTDTQYF TRBJ2-3 TRBV11-2 NA
CASSLGGTPGDEQFF TRBJ2-1 TRBV5-1 NA
CASSSHPGLVTGELFF TRBJ2-2 TRBV11-3 NA
CASSLELQGMVQFF TRBJ2-1 TRBV7-7 once
CASSVGTASGNTIYF TRBJ1-3 TRBV9 NA
CASSFPGGEETQYF TRBJ2-5 TRBV28 NA
CASIGGGPGELFF TRBJ2-2 TRBV6-1 NA
CASSTLGGAGNIQYF TRBJ2-4 TRBV9 NA
CASSFRTSAYNEQFF TRBJ2-1 TRBV28 NA
CASSLLPSNYGYTF TRBJ1-2 TRBV28 NA
CASFPGGYRYGYTF TRBJ1-2 TRBV2 NA
CASSSLAGLYSETQYF TRBJ2-5 TRBV6-5 NA
CASSSRTSGYSQETQYF TRBJ2-5 TRBV27 NA
CASSYGWGAYNEQFF TRBJ2-1 TRBV6-6 NA
CASSFTGDTEAFF TRBJ1-1 TRBV6-6 NA
CASSFRGSGTEAFF TRBJ1-1 TRBV5-1 NA
CASSPPSRVDEKLFF TRBJ1-4 TRBV18 NA
CASSQDGGNEQFF TRBJ2-1 TRBV4-3 NA
CASSPSIPEAFF TRBJ1-1 TRBV18 NA
CASSRGQGWEQYF TRBJ2-7 TRBV7-8 NA
CASSQVGVTDTQYF TRBJ2-3 TRBV4-2 NA
CASSQGQAANTEAFF TRBJ1-1 TRBV4-1 NA
CASSGGQGIGKLFF TRBJ1-4 TRBV2 once
CASSQVGTSGRTDTQYF TRBJ2-3 TRBV4-1 NA
CASSIPGGQHTEAFF TRBJ1-1 TRBV19 NA
CASSQAPGLVPYEQYF TRBJ2-7 TRBV4-1 NA
CASSYDSEDTQYF TRBJ2-3 TRBV7-2 NA
CASSVEPGQPYEQYF TRBJ2-7 TRBV9 once
CATSSVGVGYEQYF TRBJ2-7 TRBV15 NA
CASSQGLAGGRTDRDTQYF TRBJ2-3 TRBV21-1 NA
CASSLVSGGTDTQYF TRBJ2-3 TRBV7-2 NA
CASSQDPTRYNEQFF TRBJ2-1 TRBV4-3 NA
CASSQDNGQLSQPQHF TRBJ1-5 TRBV4-1 NA
CASSRAGRLATNEKLFF TRBJ1-4 TRBV5-1 NA
CAISPGGTEAFF TRBJ1-1 TRBV10-3 NA
CASSQEQTYQPQHF TRBJ1-5 TRBV4-2 NA
CASSFSGTLVEQYF TRBJ2-7 TRBV7-2 NA
CASSLEVAGVSDTQYF TRBJ2-3 TRBV5-1 NA
CASLWTGVGGELFF TRBJ2-2 TRBV2 NA
CASTVEGTYEQYF TRBJ2-7 TRBV28 once
CASSLGTGAATEAFF TRBJ1-1 TRBV5-1 NA
CASSPHPQGGGTEAFF TRBJ1-1 TRBV28 NA